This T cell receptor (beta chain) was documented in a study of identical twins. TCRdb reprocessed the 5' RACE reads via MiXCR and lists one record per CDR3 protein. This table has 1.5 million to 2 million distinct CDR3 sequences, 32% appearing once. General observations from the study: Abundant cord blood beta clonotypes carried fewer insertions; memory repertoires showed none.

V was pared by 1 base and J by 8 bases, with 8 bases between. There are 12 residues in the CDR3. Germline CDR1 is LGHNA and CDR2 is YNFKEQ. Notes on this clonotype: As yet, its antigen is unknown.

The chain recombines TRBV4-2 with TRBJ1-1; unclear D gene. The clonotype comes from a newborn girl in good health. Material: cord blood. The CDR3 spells CASSQVMQEAFF. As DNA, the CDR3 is TGTGCCAGCAGCCAAGTTATGCAGGAAGCTTTCTTT.